This TCR beta chain appears in the sequencing data of a study of blood T cell repertoires in COVID-19. About the research overall: Spain, Italy and the United States supplied samples that represented acute and convalescent COVID-19. PBMCs, B-cell-depleted T cells, or T cells provided the cDNA or gDNA that made up the material.

As handled by the study authors: For nucleated cells, counts were estimated from reference gene primer amplification. Some clones are missing from TCRdb's copy, which holds only in-frame ones; the method was immunoSEQ multiplex PCR. The V and J calls and clone size are taken from that table; D and trimming were inferred from the DNA. The sample records more than 95,000 clones, 90% being singletons. CDR3 length: 14 amino acids. The V and J ends lost 0 bases and 2 bases respectively, with 8 bases between them. The germline V gene has CDR1 SGDLS and CDR2 YYNGEE. This clone was found a few times. The sequenced sample consisted of peripheral blood. The genes are TRBV9 and TRBJ1-1; D is unclear. The receptor was derived from a man between 60 and 75 years old with acute or convalescent COVID-19. The CDR3, as DNA: TGTGCCAGCAGCGTAGACGACTTCAACACTGAAGCTTTCTTT. Protein product: CASSVDDFNTEAFF.